This T cell receptor (beta chain) was profiled in a study of Graves' ophthalmopathy and Graves' hyperthyroidism. The junction had 3 bases not matched to a gene; V was cut back by 11 bases and J by 2 bases. The CDR3 length is 12 residues. Germline V gives CDR1 SGHVS, CDR2 FQNEAQ. RNA transcripts were the template, and TCR beta CDR3 regions were amplified from them. The workflow started with a first-round RT-PCR run with HTBI primers and then moved on to a second-round multiplex PCR. TCRdb independently ran MiXCR on the multiplex PCR reads; one entry per CDR3 protein. This table has more than 45,000 distinct CDR3 sequences, roughly 52% appearing once. In this sample, this clonotype turned up once.

The chain joins TRBV7-8 to TRBJ1-2; 9 nucleotides line up with TRBD1. Sequences were obtained from peripheral blood. The sequence came from an adult man with Graves' ophthalmopathy. CDR3 sequence: CALTGGNYGYTF. As DNA, the CDR3 is TGTGCCTTGACAGGGGGAAACTATGGCTACACCTTC.